Described below is a single TCR beta chain sequence and its context. Its cognate antigen is unknown. The Oncomine TCR Beta short-read assay was applied to DNA of cultured CD4+ T cells. TCRdb reprocessed the PCR reads via MiXCR and lists one record per CDR3 protein. The sample lists approximately 9,400 distinct CDR3 sequences, over 25% occurring once. The data belong to a study of vaccination and CD4 T cells after COVID-19. About the study: Stimulation used overlapping spike peptides from SARS-CoV-2, HCoV-NL63, HCoV-OC43 and HCoV-229E. Study outcomes and limitations: Spike mono-reactivity held for 304 of 307 vaccine-specific clones in convalescent patients. Convalescent patients had a median approximately 86% of post-vaccine SARS-CoV-2-reactive clones that were detected only after vaccination, not before it.

Treatment denoted: approximately nine-day PBMC culture with coronavirus spike peptide pools or control peptides (ViraFEST assay). TCR sequencing followed the expansion of antigen-specific T cells with peptide pools in ViraFEST. The length of the CDR3 is 14 residues. The germline CDR1 and CDR2 sequences are SGHNT and YYREEE (reference sequence). The ends lost 0 bases at V and 9 bases at J; junction bases unmatched: 5. The chain employs TRBV5-4 and TRBJ2-1, with 8 bases fitting TRBD2. The receptor was isolated from a human donor who had recovered from COVID-19. Source: CD4+ T cells from blood, cultured in vitro, taken after SARS-CoV-2 vaccination. CDR3 protein: CASSLEVAGGEQFF. The CDR3 nucleotides are TGTGCCAGCAGCTTGGAGGTGGCGGGAGGTGAGCAGTTCTTC.